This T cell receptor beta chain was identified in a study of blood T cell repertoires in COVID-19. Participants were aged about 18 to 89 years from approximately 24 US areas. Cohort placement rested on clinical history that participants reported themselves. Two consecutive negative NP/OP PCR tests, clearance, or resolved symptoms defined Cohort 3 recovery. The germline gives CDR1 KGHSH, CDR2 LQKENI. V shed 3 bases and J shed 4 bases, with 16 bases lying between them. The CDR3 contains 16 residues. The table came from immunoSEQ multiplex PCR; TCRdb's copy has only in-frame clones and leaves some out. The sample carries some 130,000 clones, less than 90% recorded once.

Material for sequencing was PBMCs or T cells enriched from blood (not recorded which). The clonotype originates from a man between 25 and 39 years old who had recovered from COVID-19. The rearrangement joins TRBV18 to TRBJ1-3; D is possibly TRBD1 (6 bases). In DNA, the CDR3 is TGTGCCAGCTCACCTCCTGACAGGCATCGGGGAAACACCATATATTTT. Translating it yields CASSPPDRHRGNTIYF.